This T cell receptor (beta chain) was identified during a study of T cell changes during pregnancy in multiple sclerosis. This table comes from immunoSEQ multiplex PCR, and its TCRdb copy is limited to in-frame clones, with some not included. Among approximately 44,000 clones listed, 90% were seen once. The CDR3 runs 14 residues. Per germline, CDR1 LGHNA and CDR2 YNFKEQ. Trimming took 3 bases from V and 4 from J; bases not matched to a gene: 3. Comment on this clone: This sample includes further DNA sequences coding for the same CDR3.

The clonotype was recovered from a female donor with multiple sclerosis, enrolled in a pregnancy study. The rearrangement uses TRBV4-2 and TRBJ1-2; 9 bases line up with TRBD1. This specimen consisted of CD4+ T cells from peripheral blood mononuclear cells, obtained before pregnancy. CDR3 sequence (DNA): TGTGCCAGCAGCCAGGGACAGGGCGCCTATGGCTACACCTTC. It encodes CASSQGQGAYGYTF.